A single T cell receptor (beta chain) is shown here with its context. Antigen unknown. The record originates from a study of Ad26.COV2.S vaccination and SARS-CoV-2 variants. Study conclusions and caveats: Spike-specific TCR breadth ran higher among vaccine recipients than placebo recipients.

Produced via immunoSEQ multiplex PCR; TCRdb's table is partial and in-frame only. The sample contains roughly 300,000 clones, less than 90% of which appear only once. Treatment noted: 19 received Ad26.COV2.S at low or high dose, single or two shots; roughly five received placebo; per-sample allocation not given. The study sampled participants on day 63 after the first vaccine or placebo injection. CDR1 and CDR2 from the germline V gene are KGHSH and LQKENI. The ends were cut back, 3 bases at V and 2 bases at J, with 11 bases in the middle. The CDR3 sequence is 15 residues long. The source is a person aged 18 to 59 who received the Ad26.COV2.S COVID-19 vaccine or a placebo. Sequenced material: peripheral blood, taken in a trial of Ad26.COV2.S vaccine versus placebo. V and J are TRBV18 and TRBJ2-1; D gene ambiguous. CDR3 nucleotides: TGTGCCAGCTCACCCACAAGGTCCGCCTACAATGAGCAGTTCTTC. Residues: CASSPTRSAYNEQFF.